This TCR beta chain derives from a study of CD4 T cells in relation to SARS-CoV-2 and coronaviruses. Turning to this clone: Its antigen is still unknown.

Method: immunoSEQ multiplex PCR; TCRdb's copy keeps in-frame clones and lacks some. The sample has about 38,000 clones; approximately 77% are singletons. This TCR derives from an adult with COVID-19. The sample taken for sequencing was naive CD4+ T cells from PBMCs, cultured in vitro. Subset specified: naive CD4+ T cells isolated by negative enrichment.

For the CDR3, the DNA is TGTGCCAGCAGTCCCGATAGAGCTTTGGATACGCAGTATTTT. Its protein is CASSPDRALDTQYF. This chain joins TRBV6-6 and TRBJ2-3; the D is unclear. Germline V gene lookup returns CDR1 MNHNY and CDR2 SVGAGI (reference sequence). The length of the CDR3 is 14 residues. V lost 5 bases, J lost 6 bases, and 15 bases lay in between.